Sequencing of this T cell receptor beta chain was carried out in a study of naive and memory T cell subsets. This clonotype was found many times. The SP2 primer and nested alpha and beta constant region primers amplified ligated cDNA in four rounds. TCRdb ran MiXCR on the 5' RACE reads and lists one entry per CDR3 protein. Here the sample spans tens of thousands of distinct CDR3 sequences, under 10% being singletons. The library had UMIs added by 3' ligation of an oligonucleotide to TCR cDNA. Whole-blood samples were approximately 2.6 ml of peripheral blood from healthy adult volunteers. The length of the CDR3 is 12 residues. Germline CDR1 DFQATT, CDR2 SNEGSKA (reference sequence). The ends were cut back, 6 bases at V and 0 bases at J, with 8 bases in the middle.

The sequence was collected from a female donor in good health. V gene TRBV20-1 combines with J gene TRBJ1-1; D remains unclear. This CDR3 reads CSALIMNTEAFF. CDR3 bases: TGCAGTGCCCTCATCATGAACACTGAAGCTTTCTTT.